The present T cell receptor (beta chain) was sequenced within a study of cytomegalovirus exposure and HLA in healthy donors. Points from the study as a whole: The authors listed around 150 TCR beta chains as cytomegalovirus-associated. Associated with HLA alleles at 0.05 false discovery rate in a later analysis were about 17,000 TCR beta sequences. Donors belonging to an Asian-associated ancestry cluster reportedly showed fewer N-insertions in productive TCRs than the roughly 670-donor mean, according to what a later analysis found. The study dropped some indistinguishable V segments, TRBV6-2 and TRBV6-3 among them.

The length of the CDR3 is 17 residues. V was clipped by 3 bases and J by 7 bases; unmatched bases: 12. Germline V gives CDR1 LGHNA, CDR2 YNFKEQ. This clone turned up a few times. Antigen specificity is unknown. PCR was performed using 60 Vbeta and 13 Jbeta primers. Here immunoSEQ multiplex PCR was the method, and the copy in TCRdb shows in-frame clones only, minus some. The profile covers about 89,000 clones, with around 67% appearing a single time and around 2% taken by the ten largest. The receptor was isolated from a human donor in good health. Sequenced sample: PBMCs. J is TRBJ2-1 and V is TRBV4-2; TRBD1 matches at 10 bases. The CDR3 bases are TGTGCCAGCAGCCAGCTCCCGGGACAGGGGATAGGGAATGAGCAGTTCTTC. Translation gives CASSQLPGQGIGNEQFF.